Shown below are 32 T cell receptor beta chains from a single sample sequenced in a study of T-cell reconstitution after alpha-beta-depleted transplantation in children (TCRdb year 2016). Per the publication, the treatment or condition label means: allogeneic hematopoietic cell transplantation with graft depleted of TCRalphabeta T cells and CD19 B cells. Libraries were made using PCR. The sequencer was an Illumina HiSeq 2500. Molecular barcoding was employed in the preparation of TCR libraries, with unique molecular identifiers being used to normalize TCRbeta repertoire quantification. TCRdb reanalyzed the raw reads on its own, using fastp at Q25 for trimming and MiXCR for clone calling, and kept in-frame beta chains. Records with the same CDR3 protein are collapsed into one entry carrying the most frequent genes and DNA. The sample contains about 300,000 distinct CDR3 sequences, over 9% of them found a single time. The biggest ten clones account for over 6% of the sample.

The sequencing here drew on PBMCs, taken before TCRalphabeta/CD19-depleted stem cell transplant. The receptors were sampled from a boy younger than two with acute myeloid leukemia, due to receive a stem cell transplant.

This clonotype was seen ten or more times. J is TRBJ1-5 and V is TRBV28, with D uncertain. The CDR3 has 16 amino acids. V was pared by 5 bases and J by 5 bases, with 19 bases between. Germline assignment: CDR1 MDHEN and CDR2 SYDVKM. The CDR3 here is CASSRRGLGEDQPQHF. DNA of the CDR3: TGTGCCAGCAGTAGGCGCGGCCTGGGTGAGGATCAGCCCCAGCATTTT.

This clonotype was detected many times. This sequence joins TRBV11-3 and TRBJ2-1; 15 bases line up with TRBD2. Germline CDR1 reads SGHNT; CDR2 reads YENEEA. CDR3 length: 16 amino acids. With 5 bases clipped from V and 7 bases from J, the junction kept 6 bases outside the gene matches. CDR3 protein: CASSPGGLAGGNEQFF. As DNA, the CDR3 is TGTGCCAGCAGCCCCGGTGGACTAGCGGGGGGGAATGAGCAGTTCTTC.

This clonotype was picked up a small number of times. The CDR3 sequence is CASSRQGVNTGELFF. The CDR3 bases are TGCGCCAGCAGCCGACAGGGGGTGAACACCGGGGAGCTGTTTTTT. The chain employs TRBV5-1 and TRBJ2-2, with 9 bases that match TRBD1. The ends lost 4 bases at V and 1 base at J; junction bases unmatched: 2. The CDR3 runs 15 residues. CDR1 is SGHRS, CDR2 YFSETQ, per germline.

The chain is built from TRBV5-3 and TRBJ2-2, with D hard to call. TRBV5-3 is an ORF, with its function uncertain. V was trimmed by 6 bases and J by 3 bases, leaving 15 bases between them. This CDR3 spans 15 amino acids. As DNA, the CDR3 is TGTGCCAGAATTCTTGCTAGGTGGTACACCGGGGAGCTGTTTTTT. This gives the protein CARILARWYTGELFF.

The chain combines TRBV6-5 with TRBJ2-7; 11 positions agree with TRBD2. CDR3 length equals 16 residues. The J segment lost 8 bases and the V segment lost 0 bases, leaving 9 bases of the junction unmatched. Germline V lookup: CDR1 MNHEY, CDR2 SVGAGI. CDR3 DNA sequence: TGTGCCAGCAGTTACTCCAGACTAGCGGGGACCTCCAAGCAGTACTTC. Protein: CASSYSRLAGTSKQYF.

This clonotype has at least ten counts. The CDR3: CASSLTGGTSYEQYF. CDR3 coding DNA: TGTGCCAGCAGTTTGACAGGGGGAACCTCCTACGAGCAGTACTTC. This rearrangement joins TRBV7-9 to TRBJ2-7; TRBD1 matches at 9 bases. The CDR3 is 15 amino acids. Trimming removed 6 bases from V and 0 bases from J; junction bases left unmatched: 6. Germline assignment: CDR1 SEHNR and CDR2 FQNEAQ (reference sequence).

V usage is TRBV6-2 or TRBV6-3 and J usage is TRBJ2-3; TRBD2 might be the D (6 bases). Deletions cut 5 bases from V and 1 base from J, with 16 bases between. This CDR3 has 16 residues. Per the germline V gene, CDR1 is MNHEY and CDR2 is SVGEGT. This CDR3 is CASSPYGRAGTDTQYF. CDR3 DNA sequence: TGTGCCAGCAGTCCGTACGGGAGAGCGGGCACAGATACGCAGTATTTT.

The table lists this clonotype with many counts. DNA of the CDR3: TGTGCCAGCTTGGGGACTAGCGGGAGTTTAACCGGGGAGCTGTTTTTT. Residues: CASLGTSGSLTGELFF. The chain couples TRBV12-3 or TRBV12-4 to TRBJ2-2, with TRBD2 matching over 14 bases. V trimming: 8 bases; J trimming: 5 bases; junction bases outside the gene matches: 7. There are 16 residues in the CDR3.

This clonotype was found a few times. The rearrangement uses TRBV5-5 and TRBJ1-5; 7 positions match TRBD1. The CDR3 has 15 residues. V lost 1 base, J lost 5 bases, and 6 bases stayed unmatched. Germline V gene lookup returns CDR1 SGHKS and CDR2 YYEKEE (reference sequence). CDR3 protein: CASSLSGGAYQPQHF. CDR3 in DNA: TGTGCCAGCAGCTTGTCAGGGGGGGCCTATCAGCCCCAGCATTTT.

This clonotype has ten or more counts. This chain joins TRBV4-2 and TRBJ2-7; possibly TRBD1 or TRBD2 for D (5 bases each). Germline V CDR1 and CDR2: LGHNA, YNFKEQ. V dropped 0 bases and J dropped 0 bases, with 12 bases sitting between them. The CDR3 extends over 16 amino acids. The CDR3 sequence: CASSQEAPGASYEQYF. The CDR3 nucleotides read TGTGCCAGCAGCCAAGAGGCCCCCGGGGCCTCCTACGAGCAGTACTTC.

Many counts were recorded for this clonotype. CDR3 in DNA: TGTGCCAGCAGCTTAGATGGTTATGAGCAGTTCTTC. As protein: CASSLDGYEQFF. This sequence joins TRBV7-2 and TRBJ2-1; D not certain. V was pared by 1 base and J by 8 bases, with 6 bases between. CDR3 length equals 12 residues. The germline gives CDR1 SGHTA, CDR2 FQGNSA.

This clonotype has a count of ten or more. The chain is built from TRBV29-1 and TRBJ1-1, with D perhaps matching TRBD1 (5 bases). The length of the CDR3 is 11 residues. Germline V CDR1 and CDR2: SQVTM, ANQGSEA. V was clipped by 5 bases and J by 7 bases, with 11 bases between them. The CDR3 spells CSVYRFGEAFF. The CDR3 coding sequence is TGCAGCGTTTACAGGTTTGGTGAAGCTTTCTTT.

This clonotype was counted ten times or more. The V and J genes are TRBV28 and TRBJ2-7, with D perhaps matching TRBD2 (6 bases). The CDR3 extends over 15 amino acids. Trimming left V 6 bases short and J 0 bases short, with 15 bases between. Per the germline V gene, CDR1 is MDHEN and CDR2 is SYDVKM. DNA for the CDR3: TGTGCCAGCAGCCAAACGAGCGGGCCCTCCTACGAGCAGTACTTC. This gives the protein CASSQTSGPSYEQYF.

This clonotype was observed at least ten times. The chain is built from TRBV15 and TRBJ2-7, with D tentatively TRBD1 (6 bases). From germline, CDR1 is LNHNV and CDR2 YYDKDF (reference sequence). The CDR3 consists of 13 residues. V lost 4 bases and J 2 bases, leaving 9 bases between the germline ends. The CDR3 reads CATSMDRAYEQYF. The CDR3 DNA reads TGTGCCACCAGCATGGACAGAGCCTACGAGCAGTACTTC.

In its sample, this clonotype was seen once. This clone may be a read error of a much larger clone one base away. This rearrangement joins TRBV28 to TRBJ2-1, with 11 bases matching TRBD1. CDR3 length: 15 residues. Looked up from germline, CDR1 is MDHEN and CDR2 is SYDVKM. V lost 5 bases to trimming and J lost 8 bases; unmatched junction nucleotides: 8. The CDR3 nucleotides read TGTGCCAGCAGTCCTCCGGGACAGGGGGGCGATGAGCAGTTCTTC. Translated: CASSPPGQGGDEQFF.

For this clonotype: A much larger clone sits a single nucleotide away, making a read error possible. V and J are TRBV21-1 and TRBJ2-5; the tabulated D call, TRBD1, remains unverified against the DNA. TRBV21-1 is a pseudogene locus. The CDR3 loop spans 18 amino acids. This CDR3 reads CASSKVGTRSGLCGAQYF. The CDR3 nucleotides read TGTGCCAGCAGCAAAGTCGGAACCCGCAGCGGCCTCTGTGGGGCCCAGTACTTC.

This clonotype showed up just a few times. The rearrangement links TRBV4-3 to TRBJ2-7; D not resolved. V lost 0 bases, J lost 3 bases, and 6 bases lay in between. The CDR3 is 13 residues long. Looked up from germline, CDR1 is LGHNA and CDR2 is YSLEER. The CDR3 reads CASSQESSYEQYF. CDR3 DNA sequence: TGCGCCAGCAGCCAAGAGAGCAGCTACGAGCAGTACTTC.

At least ten counts were recorded for this clonotype. The CDR3 coding sequence is TGCGCCAGCAGCTTGGCATGGGTTAACTATGGCTACACCTTC. Encoded protein: CASSLAWVNYGYTF. The chain carries TRBV5-1 and TRBJ1-2; D not certain. Germline assignment: CDR1 SGHRS and CDR2 YFSETQ. The CDR3 spans 14 residues. V dropped 0 bases and J dropped 1 base, with 7 bases sitting between them.

The sample holds a few counts of this clonotype. V is TRBV27 and J is TRBJ2-1; 9 bases fit TRBD2. The V and J ends lost 4 bases and 7 bases, in that order; junction bases with no gene match: 17. Germline assignment: CDR1 MNHEY and CDR2 SMNVEV (reference sequence). The CDR3 contains 18 residues. The CDR3 coding sequence is TGTGCCAGCAGTTCCGTTGGCGGGAGGGCCCGGGGGTGGAATGAGCAGTTCTTC. Protein product: CASSSVGGRARGWNEQFF.

The chain uses TRBV11-2 and TRBJ2-1; 10 nucleotides match TRBD2. The CDR3 is 16 amino acids. Germline V lookup: CDR1 SGHAT, CDR2 FQNNGV. V lost 6 bases to trimming and J lost 0 bases; unmatched junction nucleotides: 5. This chain's CDR3 is CASSFSGGLSYNEQFF. As DNA, the CDR3 is TGTGCCAGCAGTTTTAGCGGGGGGCTCTCCTACAATGAGCAGTTCTTC.

This clonotype was seen only a few times. The V gene is TRBV28, the J gene TRBJ2-7; D remains ambiguous. The V and J ends lost 6 bases and 3 bases respectively, with 9 bases between them. This CDR3 spans 12 amino acids. Germline V gene sequence: CDR1 MDHEN, CDR2 SYDVKM. CDR3 DNA sequence: TGTGCCAGCAGGGCAGGCCTCTACGAGCAGTACTTC. Protein product: CASRAGLYEQYF.

This clonotype was found many times. The genes are TRBV3-1 and TRBJ2-3; 9 nucleotides agree with TRBD2. Germline CDR1 is LGHDT and CDR2 is YNNKEL (reference sequence). V lost 2 bases, J lost 0 bases, and 3 bases stayed unmatched. The CDR3 is 16 amino acids. CDR3 loop: CASSQLAGTSTDTQYF. CDR3 nucleotides: TGTGCCAGCAGCCAACTAGCGGGGACTAGCACAGATACGCAGTATTTT.

This clonotype has more than one count but fewer than ten. This chain links TRBV29-1 with TRBJ2-7; 10 bases line up with TRBD1. The CDR3 is made up of 17 amino acids. V gave up 1 base and J gave up 3 bases; unmatched junction bases: 12. Per germline, CDR1 SQVTM and CDR2 ANQGSEA. The CDR3 protein is CSVEGLGQGLRGYEQYF. The DNA for the CDR3 is TGCAGCGTTGAAGGATTGGGACAGGGGTTGAGAGGCTACGAGCAGTACTTC.

This clonotype was seen ten or more times. The gene calls are TRBV7-9 and TRBJ1-6; D is unclear. The CDR3 length is 14 residues. CDR1 SEHNR and CDR2 FQNEAQ come from the germline V gene (reference sequence). Between the trimmed V and J ends, which lost 2 bases and 7 bases, there was a span of 9 bases. The CDR3: CASSLRKENSPLHF. CDR3 bases: TGTGCCAGCAGCTTAAGAAAGGAGAATTCACCCCTCCACTTT. The full variable domain, rest sourced from reference TRBV7-9 and TRBJ1-6, is DTGVSQNPRHKITKRGQNVTFRCDPISEHNRLYWYRQTLGQGPEFLTYFQNEAQLEKSRLLSDRFSAERPKGSFSTLEIQRTEQGDSAMYLCASSLRKENSPLHFGNGTRLTVT.

The V call is TRBV20-1, the J call TRBJ1-5; 7 bases align to TRBD1. J gave up 2 bases and V 7 bases, and 5 bases lay outside the gene matches. The germline V gene encodes CDR1 DFQATT and CDR2 SNEGSKA (reference sequence). The CDR3 consists of 13 residues. Written as DNA, the CDR3 is TGCAGTGTGGAGGGGGCGGGCAATCAGCCCCAGCATTTT. Its translation is CSVEGAGNQPQHF.

This clonotype has a count of ten or more. V is TRBV20-1 and J is TRBJ2-1, with D possibly matching TRBD2 (7 bases). Trimming cost V 1 base and J 3 bases, with 16 bases left between them. CDR3 length equals 16 residues. Looked up from germline, CDR1 is DFQATT and CDR2 is SNEGSKA (reference sequence). In nucleotides, the CDR3 is TGCAGTGCTAGAGCCGGGGGGCGGGCCGGCTACAATGAGCAGTTCTTC. It yields the protein CSARAGGRAGYNEQFF.

This chain connects TRBV18 to TRBJ1-5, with D possibly matching TRBD1 (5 bases). V gave up 1 base and J gave up 1 base, with 20 bases separating them. Germline V gene data show CDR1 as KGHSH and CDR2 as LQKENI. There are 19 residues in the CDR3. The CDR3 sequence is CASSPLPPERGRSNQPQHF. DNA for the CDR3: TGTGCCAGCTCACCACTACCACCAGAAAGGGGCAGGAGCAATCAGCCCCAGCATTTT.

The J gene is TRBJ2-7, the V gene TRBV7-9; TRBD2 might be the D (6 bases). Germline V gene lookup returns CDR1 SEHNR and CDR2 FQNEAQ (reference sequence). V was cut by 3 bases and J by 0 bases, with 12 bases left in between. The CDR3 loop spans 15 amino acids. In DNA form, the CDR3 reads TGTGCCAGCAGCTTCCCTAGCGAGAACTCCTACGAGCAGTACTTC. Protein product: CASSFPSENSYEQYF.

As regards this clonotype: A much larger clone lies one base from this, so it may be a read error. The chain has TRBV4-3 and TRBJ2-1; TRBD2 is a possible D gene (6 bases). The CDR3 sequence is 15 residues long. Trimming removed 8 bases at V and 6 bases at J, with 20 bases between. CDR1 and CDR2 (germline): LGHNA, YSLEER. In nucleotides, the CDR3 is TGCGCCAGCTCCGGAAGCGGCGGGACTCGCAATGAGCAGTTCTTC. It encodes CASSGSGGTRNEQFF.

This clonotype was found many times. The chain links TRBV11-2 to TRBJ2-6; 7 bases are shared with TRBD1. The CDR3 consists of 15 residues. V was pared by 6 bases and J by 0 bases, with 2 bases of the junction left unmatched. In germline, CDR1 is SGHAT, CDR2 FQNNGV. The CDR3 here is CASRNRGSGANVLTF. The CDR3, as DNA: TGTGCCAGCAGAAACAGGGGCTCTGGGGCCAACGTCCTGACTTTC.

This clonotype turned up a few times. This chain uses TRBV28 with TRBJ1-2; D gene unclear. Germline loops: CDR1 MDHEN, CDR2 SYDVKM. V lost 5 bases and J lost 3, with 16 bases in between. The CDR3 is made up of 15 amino acids. This CDR3 reads CASSPGGRGDYGYTF. CDR3 sequence (DNA): TGTGCCAGCAGTCCCGGTGGCCGGGGTGACTATGGCTACACCTTC.

V is TRBV12-3 or TRBV12-4 and J is TRBJ1-6; D is ambiguous. CDR3 length: 15 residues. Deletions cut 3 bases from V and 5 bases from J, with 11 bases between. CDR3 residues: CASSFVGLDNSPLHF. The CDR3 region has the DNA TGTGCCAGCAGTTTTGTGGGTCTCGATAATTCACCCCTCCACTTT.